This passage covers 24 T cell receptor beta chains from one sample sequenced in a study of neurological immune-mediated disorders. TCRdb re-called the 5' RACE reads with MiXCR, one entry per CDR3 protein. The sample contains more than 70,000 distinct CDR3 sequences, under 13% of which appear only once. The sample consisted of PBMCs. The receptors stem from a middle-aged man in good health.

This clonotype was counted only a few times. The chain couples TRBV20-1 to TRBJ2-1; D unclear. Germline lookup yields CDR1 DFQATT and CDR2 SNEGSKA (reference sequence). Trimming took 3 bases from V and 3 from J, leaving 3 bases between them. The CDR3 has 11 amino acids. The CDR3 here is CSARDYNEQFF. The CDR3 DNA reads as TGCAGTGCTAGGGACTACAATGAGCAGTTCTTC.

In this sample, this clonotype turned up many times. The rearrangement joins TRBV10-2 to TRBJ2-5; D unresolved. The CDR3 length is 17 residues. V dropped 0 bases and J dropped 0 bases, with 14 bases sitting between them. Looked up from germline, CDR1 is WSHSY and CDR2 is SAAADI. For the CDR3, the DNA is TGCGCCAGCAGTGAGTCAGGCGCAGGCAAAGACCAAGAGACCCAGTACTTC. It specifies CASSESGAGKDQETQYF.

This clonotype was seen repeatedly, ten times or more. The CDR3 DNA reads as TGTGCCAGCAGTTTAGCAGGGGTACTCCCCGGAGATACGCAGTATTTT. It specifies CASSLAGVLPGDTQYF. The chain joins TRBV12-3 or TRBV12-4 to TRBJ2-3; TRBD1 might be the D (5 bases). There are 16 residues in the CDR3. Deletions cut 0 bases from V and 5 bases from J, with 15 bases between.

Note on this clonotype: This may stem from a read error, because a much larger clone lies one nucleotide away. This chain links TRBV24-1 with TRBJ2-7; possible D gene TRBD2, 5 bases. The CDR3 spans 12 residues. Germline V gene data show CDR1 as KGHDR and CDR2 as SFDVKD. Trimming left V 1 base short and J 9 bases short, with 9 bases between. The CDR3 DNA follows: TGTGCCACCAGTGATTTCGGGAACGGGCAGTACTTC. This codes for CATSDFGNGQYF.

This clonotype was detected ten times or more. The CDR3 region is CASEPGFSTGGNEQYF. In nucleotides, the CDR3 is TGCGCCAGCGAACCTGGATTCTCGACAGGGGGCAACGAGCAGTACTTC. V and J are TRBV5-1 and TRBJ2-7, with 10 bases identical to TRBD1. V was pared by 7 bases and J by 5 bases, with 15 bases of the junction left unmatched. This CDR3 spans 16 amino acids. Germline values: CDR1 SGHRS, CDR2 YFSETQ.

This clonotype has a count of ten or more. The gene calls are TRBV15 and TRBJ2-5; no firm D call. The germline V gene has CDR1 LNHNV and CDR2 YYDKDF (reference sequence). Trimming took 6 bases from V and 2 from J, leaving 13 bases between them. The CDR3 extends over 14 amino acids. In DNA, the CDR3 is TGTGCCACCAGGACCCCAGGCGCGCAAGAGACCCAGTACTTC. Its protein product is CATRTPGAQETQYF.

At least ten counts were recorded for this clonotype. The V gene is TRBV9, the J gene TRBJ2-1; 11 bases match TRBD2. The germline CDR1 and CDR2 sequences are SGDLS and YYNGEE. With V trimmed by 0 bases and J by 7 bases, 6 bases remained unmatched. The CDR3 extends over 16 amino acids. CDR3 sequence reads: CASSVGGSGRENEQFF. The CDR3 nucleotides are TGTGCCAGCAGCGTAGGTGGTAGCGGGAGGGAAAATGAGCAGTTCTTC.

The sample holds many counts of this clonotype. The gene calls are TRBV28 and TRBJ2-2; 9 bases are a match to TRBD1. CDR1 and CDR2 from the germline V gene are MDHEN and SYDVKM. Losses at the gene ends were 10 bases for V and 6 bases for J; bases not matched to a gene: 6. The CDR3 is 13 residues long. CDR3 sequence reads: CATRTGAAGELFF. CDR3 nucleotide sequence: TGTGCCACCCGGACAGGGGCCGCCGGGGAGCTGTTTTTT.

With regard to this clonotype: At one of its ends the junction is not consistent with the germline gene, which may arise from a read error. This chain joins TRBV5-5 and TRBJ1-5; D perhaps matches TRBD1 (6 bases). Germline values: CDR1 SGHKS, CDR2 YYEKEE (reference sequence). This CDR3 is built from 14 residues. CDR3 residues: CASSPGQINQPQHF. CDR3 nucleotides: TGTGCCAGCAGCCCTGGACAGATCAATCAGCCACAGCATTTT.

The J gene is TRBJ1-1, the V gene TRBV20-1; 9 bases fit TRBD1. This CDR3 is built from 14 residues. V shed 5 bases, J shed 1 base, and the junction held 5 bases outside the gene matches. Germline values: CDR1 DFQATT, CDR2 SNEGSKA (reference sequence). For the CDR3, the DNA is TGCAGTGCTCCCACGGACAGGGGGAACACTGAAGCTTTCTTT. Protein product: CSAPTDRGNTEAFF.

This clonotype was seen a single time. At one end the junction does not follow the germline gene, possibly because of a read error. V gene TRBV9 combines with J gene TRBJ2-1; 12 bases fit TRBD2. In germline, CDR1 is SGDLS, CDR2 YYNGEE. This CDR3 has 18 residues. CDR3 amino acids: CASRVATLAGGPSNEQFF. For the CDR3, the DNA is TGTGCCAGCAGAGTAGCTACCCTAGCGGGGGGGCCGTCCAATGAGCAGTTCTTC.

This clonotype was seen at least ten times. The V call is TRBV28, the J call TRBJ2-3; 9 bases line up with TRBD1. The CDR3 has 19 amino acids. V lost 3 bases to trimming and J lost 3 bases; unmatched junction nucleotides: 16. Germline lookup yields CDR1 MDHEN and CDR2 SYDVKM. For the CDR3, the DNA is TGTGCCAGCAGTTTTCCTACCTTTCCTGGACAGGGGAGAACAGATACGCAGTATTTT. Its translation is CASSFPTFPGQGRTDTQYF.

This clonotype was observed at least ten times. This sequence joins TRBV7-2 and TRBJ1-1; perhaps TRBD1 as D (5 bases). The CDR3 extends over 15 amino acids. The germline V gene encodes CDR1 SGHTA and CDR2 FQGNSA. The germline V and J ends were trimmed by 5 bases and 0 bases, with 13 bases remaining between them. CDR3 sequence: CASSPWTDMNTEAFF. The CDR3 DNA follows: TGTGCCAGCAGCCCCTGGACGGACATGAACACTGAAGCTTTCTTT.

This clonotype has ten or more counts. The genes are TRBV7-2 and TRBJ2-7; 9 bases map to TRBD1. Losses at the gene ends were 1 base for V and 4 bases for J; bases not matched to a gene: 8. CDR1 and CDR2 from the germline V gene are SGHTA and FQGNSA. The CDR3 contains 16 residues. CDR3 nucleotide sequence: TGTGCCAGCAGCTTAGGCGGGACAGGGAATCCATACGAGCAGTACTTC. Residues: CASSLGGTGNPYEQYF.

This clonotype was found a few times. J is TRBJ2-5 and V is TRBV6-5; 10 nucleotides match TRBD2. In germline, CDR1 is MNHEY, CDR2 SVGAGI. The CDR3 loop spans 16 amino acids. Trimming cost V 6 bases and J 5 bases; bases outside gene matches: 12. The CDR3 DNA reads TGTGCCAGCAGCCCCGGACTAGCGGCGGCAGGGGAGACCCAGTACTTC. As protein: CASSPGLAAAGETQYF.

There are many counts of this clonotype. The gene calls are TRBV3-1 and TRBJ2-1; D not certain. This CDR3 is built from 13 residues. Trimming removed 2 bases from V and 7 bases from J, with 9 bases in between. Germline V CDR1 and CDR2: LGHDT, YNNKEL (reference sequence). CDR3 residues: CASSQKVRNEQFF. CDR3 sequence (DNA): TGTGCCAGCAGCCAAAAAGTCCGGAATGAGCAGTTCTTC.

This clonotype was counted at least ten times. The genes are TRBV7-2 and TRBJ2-1, with TRBD2 matching 8 bases. V lost 1 base and J lost 7; bases outside the gene matches: 9. Germline V CDR1 and CDR2: SGHTA, FQGNSA. CDR3 length: 16 residues. The CDR3 bases are TGTGCCAGCAGCTTAGACCCAGCGGGGGCTCTGAATGAGCAGTTCTTC. As protein: CASSLDPAGALNEQFF.

This clonotype came up many times. This chain uses TRBV5-6 with TRBJ2-7, with D maybe TRBD1 (5 bases). V lost 1 base and J lost 2, with 10 bases in between. The CDR3 length is 14 residues. The germline V gene has CDR1 SGHDT and CDR2 YYEEEE. The CDR3 protein is CASSLFAGTYEQYF. CDR3 nucleotides: TGTGCCAGCAGCTTGTTCGCAGGGACCTACGAGCAGTACTTC. Full variable domain (outside the CDR3, taken from reference TRBV5-6 and TRBJ2-7): DAGVTQSPTHLIKTRGQQVTLRCSPKSGHDTVSWYQQALGQGPQFIFQYYEEEERQRGNFPDRFSGHQFPNYSSELNVNALLLGDSALYLCASSLFAGTYEQYFGPGTRLTVT.

Many counts were recorded for this clonotype. The chain carries TRBV24-1 and TRBJ2-5; TRBD1 matches at 7 bases. The CDR3 extends over 14 amino acids. The trim removed 5 bases at V and 3 bases at J, leaving 5 bases unmatched. CDR1 and CDR2 from the germline V gene are KGHDR and SFDVKD. CDR3 bases: TGTGCCACCAGTGGGGACAGCCTTAAAGAGACCCAGTACTTC. Residues: CATSGDSLKETQYF.

This clonotype was recorded many times. This sequence joins TRBV19 and TRBJ1-1; 7 bases match TRBD1. Germline assignment: CDR1 LNHDA and CDR2 SQIVND (reference sequence). With V trimmed by 4 bases and J by 0 bases, 5 bases remained unmatched. This CDR3 region has 15 residues. For the CDR3, the DNA is TGTGCCAGTAGTACCTTACAGGGGTTGAACACTGAAGCTTTCTTT. It is translated as CASSTLQGLNTEAFF.

This clonotype was seen at least ten times. The CDR3 DNA reads as TGTGCCAGCAGTGAATTTGCAGGAGCGAACACCGGGGAGCTGTTTTTT. Residues: CASSEFAGANTGELFF. The V call is TRBV6-1, the J call TRBJ2-2; unclear D gene. There are 16 residues in the CDR3. V lost 2 bases to trimming and J lost 0 bases, with 10 bases between them. CDR1 is MNHNS and CDR2 is SASEGT in the germline V gene.

This clonotype has at least ten counts. This chain uses TRBV7-8 with TRBJ2-5; D is undetermined. The CDR3 is 15 amino acids. Per the germline V gene, CDR1 is SGHVS and CDR2 is FQNEAQ. V shed 0 bases and J shed 5 bases, with 13 bases lying between them. The CDR3 DNA is TGTGCCAGCAGCTTAGCGCGTTCGGGTAGGGAGACCCAGTACTTC. Amino acid sequence: CASSLARSGRETQYF.

This clonotype showed up many times. The chain joins TRBV5-4 to TRBJ2-6; D gene ambiguous. The germline V and J ends were trimmed by 6 bases and 0 bases, with 16 bases remaining between them. The CDR3 loop spans 17 amino acids. Germline CDR1 reads SGHNT; CDR2 reads YYREEE (reference sequence). The CDR3 is CASNLGVESSGANVLTF. The CDR3 bases are TGTGCCAGCAACCTCGGAGTTGAGAGCTCTGGGGCCAACGTCCTGACTTTC.

This clonotype was detected many times. V usage is TRBV15 and J usage is TRBJ1-4, with D hard to call. Germline CDR1 LNHNV, CDR2 YYDKDF (reference sequence). Trimming took 1 base from V and 8 from J, leaving 11 bases between them. The CDR3 covers 14 residues. For the CDR3, the DNA is TGTGCCACCAGCAGAGGAGCTATCGGGGAAAAACTGTTTTTT. Translating gives CATSRGAIGEKLFF.